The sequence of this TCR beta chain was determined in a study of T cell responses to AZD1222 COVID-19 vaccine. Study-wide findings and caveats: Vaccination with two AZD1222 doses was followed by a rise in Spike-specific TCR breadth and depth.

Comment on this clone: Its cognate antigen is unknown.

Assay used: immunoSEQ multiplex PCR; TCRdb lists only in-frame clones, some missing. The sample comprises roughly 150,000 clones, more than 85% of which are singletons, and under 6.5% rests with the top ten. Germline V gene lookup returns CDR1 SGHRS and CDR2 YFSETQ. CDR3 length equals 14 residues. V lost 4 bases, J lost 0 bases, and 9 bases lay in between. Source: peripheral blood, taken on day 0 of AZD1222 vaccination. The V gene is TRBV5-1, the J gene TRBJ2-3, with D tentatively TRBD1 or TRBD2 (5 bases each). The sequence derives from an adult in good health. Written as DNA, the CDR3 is TGCGCCAGCAGCCATGGGGACAGCACAGATACGCAGTATTTT. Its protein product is CASSHGDSTDTQYF.